This TCR beta chain was identified during a study of response to subunit inactivated influenza vaccine. Study-wide results and limits: Authors proposed each seasonal influenza vaccination draws in few new T cells.

One entry per CDR3 protein results from TCRdb running MiXCR on the RT-PCR reads. This repertoire shows roughly 700,000 distinct CDR3 sequences, 15% to 19% found once; its top ten account for 11%. This clonotype was found a few times. Its target is unknown. Germline assignment: CDR1 LGHNA and CDR2 YSLEER. This CDR3 spans 15 amino acids. V lost 0 bases and J lost 2, with 10 bases in between. This sequence originates from a man in his forties or fifties who received an inactivated influenza vaccine. The rearrangement joins TRBV4-3 to TRBJ2-5; D is perhaps TRBD1 or TRBD2 (5 bases each). The specimen comprised PBMCs from blood, sampled 11 to 12 days after vaccination. The CDR3 DNA sequence: TGCGCCAGCAGCCAAGATTACGGGGCGCAAGAGACCCAGTACTTC. Translating gives CASSQDYGAQETQYF.